The rows below give T cell receptor beta chains drawn from one sample of a study of immune characteristics of hereditary and idiopathic chronic pancreatitis. The table came from immunoSEQ multiplex PCR; TCRdb's copy has only in-frame clones and leaves some out. Of about 580 clones detected, approximately 68% appear once; the ten largest clones hold 28%. Sequencing input: pancreas tissue. The receptors stem from a human donor who was a deceased organ donor serving as a healthy control. The CDR3 runs from the conserved cysteine through the conserved F or W. D genes are given only for firm matches. Clone sizes are given selectively: once, few, many, or a class where the clone is expanded.

J,V,D,size,DNA,CDR3
TRBJ2-3,TRBV19,NA,few,TGTGCCAGTAGTATCGGCGTAGATTCAGATACGCAGTATTTT,CASSIGVDSDTQYF
TRBJ1-4,TRBV28,NA,NA,TGTGCCAGCAGTTTATCAGGAGCGCCCCTTAATGAAAAACTGTTTTTT,CASSLSGAPLNEKLFF
TRBJ1-1,TRBV30,TRBD1,NA,TGTGCCTGGAGTGGGACAGGGGCCAACACTGAAGCTTTCTTT,CAWSGTGANTEAFF
TRBJ2-5,TRBV19,TRBD2,NA,TGTGCCAGTAGTATCTACGGGGGGGAAGAGACCCAGTACTTC,CASSIYGGEETQYF
TRBJ1-5,TRBV6-6,NA,once,TGTGCCAGCAGCCGGGACGGGAATCAGCCCCAGCATTTT,CASSRDGNQPQHF
TRBJ2-4,TRBV6-1,TRBD1,few,TGTGCCAGCAGTGAACGGACAGGGAGAGCTCTAGCCAAAAACATTCAGTACTTC,CASSERTGRALAKNIQYF
TRBJ2-1,TRBV28,TRBD1,once,TGTGCCAGCAGAATGGGACAGGGCCTCACCTACAATGAGCAGTTCTTC,CASRMGQGLTYNEQFF
TRBJ2-5,TRBV29-1,TRBD2,once,TGCAGCGTTGAAGTCCCTAGCGGGGGGGTCCAAGAGACCCAGTACTTC,CSVEVPSGGVQETQYF
TRBJ1-4,TRBV6-1,TRBD1,NA,TGTGCCAGCAGTGATGAAGCGCAGGAGACAGGGGGAAAACTGTTTTTT,CASSDEAQETGGKLFF
TRBJ2-1,TRBV9,TRBD2,NA,TGTGCCAGCAGCGTAGATGCGGGGGAGAATGAGCAGTTCTTC,CASSVDAGENEQFF
TRBJ2-1,TRBV10-2,NA,NA,TGCGCCACACGGGGTGCAGGGCCCTACAATGAGCAGTTCTTC,CATRGAGPYNEQFF
TRBJ1-3,TRBV4-1,NA,NA,TGCGCCAGCAGCCAAGACCCTAACCCCGGAAACACCATATATTTT,CASSQDPNPGNTIYF
TRBJ1-1,TRBV11-3,NA,NA,TGTGCCAGCAGCTTAGATGACGGGAGCACTGAAGCTTTCTTT,CASSLDDGSTEAFF
TRBJ2-7,TRBV5-5,NA,NA,TGTGCCAGCAGCCGGCTTGGGGGAGCCGCCTACGAGCAGTACTTC,CASSRLGGAAYEQYF
TRBJ1-2,TRBV11-1,NA,NA,TGTGCCAGCAGCTTAGGGACGTACGGCTATGGCTACACCTTC,CASSLGTYGYGYTF
TRBJ2-5,TRBV19,NA,NA,TGTGCCAGTAGTAGAGAAGAGACCCAGTACTTC,CASSREETQYF
TRBJ2-3,TRBV3-1/TRBV3-2,NA,NA,TGTGCCAGCAGCGTACCACTTCCCATTTTCATGCAAGATACGCAGTATTTT,CASSVPLPIFMQDTQYF
TRBJ2-7,TRBV12-3/TRBV12-4,NA,NA,TGTGCCAGCAGTTTTACTGGGAACGAGCAGTACTTC,CASSFTGNEQYF
TRBJ2-3,TRBV5-4,TRBD2,NA,TGTGCCAGCAGCTTGAGTGGCGGGGGGGTGGCAGATACGCAGTATTTT,CASSLSGGGVADTQYF
TRBJ1-1,TRBV6-5,NA,NA,TGTGCCAGCAGAAACGGGGGGAGCACTGAAGCTTTCTTT,CASRNGGSTEAFF
TRBJ1-4,TRBV27,NA,few,TGTGCCAGCAGTTTAGTAGGGGTCGAGCTAAAACTGTTTTTT,CASSLVGVELKLFF
TRBJ1-2,TRBV10-3,NA,NA,TGTGCCATCAGTGAGTCCGGGACAACGAGTGGCTACACCTTC,CAISESGTTSGYTF
TRBJ1-4,TRBV9,NA,NA,TGTGCCAGCAGCGCAAATCGGGACTCCGAGGATGAAAAACTGTTTTTT,CASSANRDSEDEKLFF
TRBJ2-1,TRBV6-5,TRBD2,NA,TGTGCCAGCAGTTACGGGCGGGGGGGTCACAATGAGCAGTTCTTC,CASSYGRGGHNEQFF
TRBJ1-5,TRBV19,NA,NA,TGTGCCAGTAGTATGATGAAGCTTGGCAATCAGCCCCAGCATTTT,CASSMMKLGNQPQHF
TRBJ2-3,TRBV29-1,NA,NA,TGCAGCGTCGAAACGGGACACCGGGGTAGCACAGATACGCAGTATTTT,CSVETGHRGSTDTQYF
TRBJ2-6,TRBV27,NA,few,TGTGCCAGCAGTTTAATCTCTGGGGCCAACGTCCTGACTTTC,CASSLISGANVLTF
TRBJ1-2,TRBV5-6,NA,hyperexpanded,TGTGCCAGCAGCTTGGGGGTAGATGGCTACACCTTC,CASSLGVDGYTF
TRBJ2-3,TRBV28,NA,NA,TGTGCCAGCAGTTTAAACCGGGGCACAGATACGCAGTATTTT,CASSLNRGTDTQYF
TRBJ2-7,TRBV5-5,TRBD2,once,TGTGCCAGCAGCTTGGCGGCTAGCGGGTACGAGCAGTACTTC,CASSLAASGYEQYF
TRBJ2-7,TRBV27,NA,NA,TGTGCCAGCAGTCCGATCGGGGACGAGCAGTACTTC,CASSPIGDEQYF
TRBJ1-6,TRBV6-5,TRBD1,few,TGTGCCAGCAGTTTTGGACAGGCCAATTCACCCCTCCACTTT,CASSFGQANSPLHF
TRBJ2-5,TRBV10-3,TRBD2,NA,TGTGCCATCTCGGACGGGGGGGCCCAAGAGACCCAGTACTTC,CAISDGGAQETQYF
TRBJ2-1,TRBV5-4,TRBD1,NA,TGTGCCAGCAGCTCGGGACAGGACAATGAGCAGTTCTTC,CASSSGQDNEQFF
TRBJ2-3,TRBV28,NA,NA,TGTGCCAGCAGTTTAGGGGCCGGGGTAGATACGCAGTATTTT,CASSLGAGVDTQYF
TRBJ2-5,TRBV4-2,NA,NA,TGTGCCAGCAGCCAGGGGGACCGGGGACAAGAGACCCAGTACTTC,CASSQGDRGQETQYF
TRBJ2-1,TRBV7-3,TRBD2,NA,TGTGCCAGCAGCCCGAGAGGCGGGAGGTTCAATGAGCAGTTCTTC,CASSPRGGRFNEQFF